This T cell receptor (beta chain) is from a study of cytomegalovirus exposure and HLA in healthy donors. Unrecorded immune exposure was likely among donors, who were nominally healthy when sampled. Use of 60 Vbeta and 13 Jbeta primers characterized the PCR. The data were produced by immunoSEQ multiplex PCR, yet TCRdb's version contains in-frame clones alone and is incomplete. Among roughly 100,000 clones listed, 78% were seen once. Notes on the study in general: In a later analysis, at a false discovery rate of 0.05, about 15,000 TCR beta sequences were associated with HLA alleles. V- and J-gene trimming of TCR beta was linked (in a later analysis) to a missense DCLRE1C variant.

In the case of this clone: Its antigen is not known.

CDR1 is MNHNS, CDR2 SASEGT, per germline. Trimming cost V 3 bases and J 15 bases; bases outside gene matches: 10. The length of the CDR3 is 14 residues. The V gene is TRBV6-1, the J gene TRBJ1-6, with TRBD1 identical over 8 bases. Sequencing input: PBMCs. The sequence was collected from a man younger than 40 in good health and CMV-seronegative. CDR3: CASSDSRTGLVLHF. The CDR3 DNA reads TGTGCCAGCAGTGATTCGAGGACAGGGCTTGTCCTCCACTTT.